This entry describes one TCR beta chain. This sample was taken from a study of blood T cell repertoires in COVID-19. V shed 5 bases and J shed 4 bases, with 12 bases lying between them. Germline V gives CDR1 KGHSH, CDR2 LQKENI. This CDR3 spans 15 amino acids. Followed longitudinally, the Seattle patients had been enrolled during active infection. This table comes from immunoSEQ multiplex PCR, and its TCRdb copy is limited to in-frame clones, with some not included. The sample yields about 130,000 clones, about 89% seen once. The sample comprised peripheral blood. The clonotype originates from a woman aged 70 to 79 with COVID-19, enrolled during active disease. The rearrangement joins TRBV18 to TRBJ2-6; a weak D match, TRBD1 (5 bases). For the CDR3, the DNA is TGTGCCAGCTCAGCCGCAGGGCGGGGGGCCAACGTCCTGACTTTC. Protein product: CASSAAGRGANVLTF. The complete variable domain, with remaining parts taken from reference TRBV18 and TRBJ2-6, reads NAGVMQNPRHLVRRRGQEARLRCSPMKGHSHVYWYRQLPEEGLKFMVYLQKENIIDESGMPKERFSAEFPKEGPSILRIQQVVRGDSAAYFCASSAAGRGANVLTFGAGSRLTVL.